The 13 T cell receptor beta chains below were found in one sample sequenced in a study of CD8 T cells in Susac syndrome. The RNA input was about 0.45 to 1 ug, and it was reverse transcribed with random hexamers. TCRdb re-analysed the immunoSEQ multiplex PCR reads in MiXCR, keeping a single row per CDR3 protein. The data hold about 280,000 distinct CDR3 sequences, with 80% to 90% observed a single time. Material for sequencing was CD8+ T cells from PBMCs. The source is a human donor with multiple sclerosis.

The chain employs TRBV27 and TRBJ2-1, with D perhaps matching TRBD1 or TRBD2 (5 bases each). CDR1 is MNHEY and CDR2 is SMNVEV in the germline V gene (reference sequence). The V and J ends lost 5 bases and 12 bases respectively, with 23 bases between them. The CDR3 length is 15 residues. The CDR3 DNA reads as TGTGCCAGCAGTAGTCGGGGCAGTAAAGGGACGCCGCAGTTCTTC. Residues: CASSSRGSKGTPQFF.

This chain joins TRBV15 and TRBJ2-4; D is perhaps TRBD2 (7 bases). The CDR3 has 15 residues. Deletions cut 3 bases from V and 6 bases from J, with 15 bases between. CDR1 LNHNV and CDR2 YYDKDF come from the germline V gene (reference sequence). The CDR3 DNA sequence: TGTGCCACCAGCAGGCGGAACAGGGAGGGAAACATTCAGTACTTC. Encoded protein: CATSRRNREGNIQYF.

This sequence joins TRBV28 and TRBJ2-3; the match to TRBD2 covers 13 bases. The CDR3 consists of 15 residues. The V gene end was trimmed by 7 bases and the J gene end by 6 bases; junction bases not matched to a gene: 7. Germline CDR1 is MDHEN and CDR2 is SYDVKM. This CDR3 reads CASNGLAGVVDTQYF. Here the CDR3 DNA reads TGTGCCAGCAACGGACTAGCGGGAGTGGTGGATACGCAGTATTTT.

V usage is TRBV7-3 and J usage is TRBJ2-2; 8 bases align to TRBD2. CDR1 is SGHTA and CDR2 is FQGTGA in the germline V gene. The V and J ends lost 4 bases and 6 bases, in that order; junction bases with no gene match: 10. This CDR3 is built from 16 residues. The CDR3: CASSSSAGVMAGELFF. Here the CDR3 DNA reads TGTGCCAGCAGCTCCTCAGCGGGAGTGATGGCCGGGGAGCTGTTTTTT.

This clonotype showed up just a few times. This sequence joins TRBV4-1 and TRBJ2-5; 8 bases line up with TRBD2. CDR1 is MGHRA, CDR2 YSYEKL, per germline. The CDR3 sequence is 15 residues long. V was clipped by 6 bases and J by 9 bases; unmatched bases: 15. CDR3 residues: CASRRPETSETPQYF. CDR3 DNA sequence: TGCGCCAGCAGACGTCCTGAGACTAGCGAGACCCCCCAGTACTTC.

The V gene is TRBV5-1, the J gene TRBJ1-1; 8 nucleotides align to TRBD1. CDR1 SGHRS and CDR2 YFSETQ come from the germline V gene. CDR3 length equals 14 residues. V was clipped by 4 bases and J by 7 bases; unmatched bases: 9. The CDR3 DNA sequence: TGCGCCAGCAGCCTGGAGGGACAGGCGAATGAAGCTTTCTTT. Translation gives CASSLEGQANEAFF. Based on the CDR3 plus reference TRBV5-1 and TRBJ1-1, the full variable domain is KAGVTQTPRYLIKTRGQQVTLSCSPISGHRSVSWYQQTPGQGLQFLFEYFSETQRNKGNFPGRFSGRQFSNSRSEMNVSTLELGDSALYLCASSLEGQANEAFFGQGTRLTVV.

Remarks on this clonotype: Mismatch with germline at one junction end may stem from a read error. The CDR3 here is CASSLGTGNAEAFF. CDR3 in DNA: TGTGCCAGCAGTCTGGGGACAGGGAACGCTGAAGCTTTCTTT. The rearrangement uses TRBV27 and TRBJ1-1; 9 bases align to TRBD1. The CDR3 runs to 14 residues. The V gene's germline CDR1 is MNHEY and CDR2 SMNVEV (reference sequence).

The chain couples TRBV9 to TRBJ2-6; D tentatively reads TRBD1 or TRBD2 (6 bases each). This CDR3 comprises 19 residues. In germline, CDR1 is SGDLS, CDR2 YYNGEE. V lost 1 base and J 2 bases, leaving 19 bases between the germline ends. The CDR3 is CASSVSSGGRSAGANVLTF. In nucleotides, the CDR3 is TGTGCCAGCAGCGTATCGAGTGGGGGGCGGAGTGCTGGGGCCAACGTCCTGACTTTC.

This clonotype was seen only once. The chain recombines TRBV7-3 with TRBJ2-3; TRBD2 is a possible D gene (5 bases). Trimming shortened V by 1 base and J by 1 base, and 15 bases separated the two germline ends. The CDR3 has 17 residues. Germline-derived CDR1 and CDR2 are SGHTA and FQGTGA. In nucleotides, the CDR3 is TGTGCCAGCAGCTTAAATGATGGGGAGACCGGCACAGATACGCAGTATTTT. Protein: CASSLNDGETGTDTQYF.

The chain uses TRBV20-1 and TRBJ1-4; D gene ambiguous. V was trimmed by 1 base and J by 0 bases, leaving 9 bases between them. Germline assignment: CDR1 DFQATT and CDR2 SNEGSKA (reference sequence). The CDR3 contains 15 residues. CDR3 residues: CSARGSTATNEKLFF. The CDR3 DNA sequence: TGCAGTGCTAGAGGATCGACGGCAACTAATGAAAAACTGTTTTTT.

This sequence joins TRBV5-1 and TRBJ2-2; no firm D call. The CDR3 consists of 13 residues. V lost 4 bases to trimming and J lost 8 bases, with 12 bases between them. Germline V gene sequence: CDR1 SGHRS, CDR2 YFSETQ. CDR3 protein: CASSPERSGELFF. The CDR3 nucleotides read TGCGCCAGCAGCCCGGAGAGGAGTGGGGAGCTGTTTTTT.

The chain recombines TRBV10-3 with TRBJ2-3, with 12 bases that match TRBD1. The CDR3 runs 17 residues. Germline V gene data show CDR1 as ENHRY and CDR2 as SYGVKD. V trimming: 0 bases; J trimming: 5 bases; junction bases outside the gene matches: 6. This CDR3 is CAISESRDRGRGDTQYF. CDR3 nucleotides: TGTGCCATCAGTGAGTCGAGGGACAGGGGGCGAGGAGATACGCAGTATTTT.

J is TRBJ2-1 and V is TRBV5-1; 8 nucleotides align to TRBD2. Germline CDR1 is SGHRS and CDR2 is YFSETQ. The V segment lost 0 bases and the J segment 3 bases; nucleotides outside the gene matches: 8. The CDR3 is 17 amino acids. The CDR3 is CASSLEVAGLHYNEQFF. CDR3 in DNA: TGCGCCAGCAGCTTGGAAGTAGCGGGGTTACACTACAATGAGCAGTTCTTC.